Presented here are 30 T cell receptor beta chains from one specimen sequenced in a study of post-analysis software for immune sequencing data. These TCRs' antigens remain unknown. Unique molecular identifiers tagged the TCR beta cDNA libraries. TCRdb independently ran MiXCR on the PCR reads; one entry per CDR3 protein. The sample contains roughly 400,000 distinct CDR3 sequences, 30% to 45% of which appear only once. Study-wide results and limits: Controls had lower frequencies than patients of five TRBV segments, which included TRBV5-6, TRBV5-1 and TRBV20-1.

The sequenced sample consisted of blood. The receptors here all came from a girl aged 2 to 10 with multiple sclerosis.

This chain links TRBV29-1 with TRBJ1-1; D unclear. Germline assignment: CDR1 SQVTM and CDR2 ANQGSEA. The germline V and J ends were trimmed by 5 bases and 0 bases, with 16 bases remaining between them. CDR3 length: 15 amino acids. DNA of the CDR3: TGCAGCGTTCAGCTCAAAACAGCCATGAACACTGAAGCTTTCTTT. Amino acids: CSVQLKTAMNTEAFF.

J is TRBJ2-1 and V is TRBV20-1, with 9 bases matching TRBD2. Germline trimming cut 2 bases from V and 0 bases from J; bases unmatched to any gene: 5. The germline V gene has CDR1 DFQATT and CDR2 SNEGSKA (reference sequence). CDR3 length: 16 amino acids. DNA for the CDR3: TGCAGTGCTAGAATAGCGGGGGCTTCCTCCTACAATGAGCAGTTCTTC. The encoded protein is CSARIAGASSYNEQFF.

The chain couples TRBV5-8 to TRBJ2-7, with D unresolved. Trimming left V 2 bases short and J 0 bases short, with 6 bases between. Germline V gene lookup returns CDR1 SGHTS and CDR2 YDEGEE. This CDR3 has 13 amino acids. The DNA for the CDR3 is TGTGCCAGCAGCTTTCTACACTCCTACGAGCAGTACTTC. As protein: CASSFLHSYEQYF.

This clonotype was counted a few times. CDR3 sequence: CASSLGLAGVFLGGANVLTF. DNA of the CDR3: TGTGCCAGCAGCCTCGGACTAGCGGGAGTCTTTTTGGGCGGGGCCAACGTCCTGACTTTC. The V call is TRBV5-6, the J call TRBJ2-6, with 13 bases aligning to TRBD2. Germline V CDR1 and CDR2: SGHDT, YYEEEE. The junction had 14 bases not matched to a gene; V was cut back by 4 bases and J by 4 bases. CDR3 size: 20 residues.

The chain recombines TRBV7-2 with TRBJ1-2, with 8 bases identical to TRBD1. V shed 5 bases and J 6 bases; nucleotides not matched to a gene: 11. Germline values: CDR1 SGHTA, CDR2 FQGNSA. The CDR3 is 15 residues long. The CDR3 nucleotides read TGTGCCAGCAGCCCCGCTACAGGGGGTCTAGATGGCTACACCTTC. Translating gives CASSPATGGLDGYTF.

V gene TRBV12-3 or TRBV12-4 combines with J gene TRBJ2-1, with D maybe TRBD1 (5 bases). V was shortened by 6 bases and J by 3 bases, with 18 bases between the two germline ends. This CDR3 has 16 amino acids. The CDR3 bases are TGTGCCAGCAGCTTCAACCCAGGGCGATTCTACAATGAGCAGTTCTTC. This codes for CASSFNPGRFYNEQFF.

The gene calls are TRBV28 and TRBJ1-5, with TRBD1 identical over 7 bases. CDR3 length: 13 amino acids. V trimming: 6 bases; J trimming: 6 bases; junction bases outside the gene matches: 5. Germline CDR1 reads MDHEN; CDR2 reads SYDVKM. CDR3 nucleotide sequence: TGTGCCAGCAGAATCACAGGGGTTCAGCCCCAGCATTTT. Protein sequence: CASRITGVQPQHF. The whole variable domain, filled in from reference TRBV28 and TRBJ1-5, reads DVKVTQSSRYLVKRTGEKVFLECVQDMDHENMFWYRQDPGLGLRLIYFSYDVKMKEKGDIPEGYSVSREKKERFSLILESASTNQTSMYLCASRITGVQPQHFGDGTRLSIL.

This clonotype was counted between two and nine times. The CDR3 sequence: CASSPGLATIQETQYF. CDR3 DNA sequence: TGTGCCAGCAGCCCTGGTCTAGCCACAATCCAAGAGACCCAGTACTTC. The rearrangement uses TRBV5-4 and TRBJ2-5; the D gene is possibly TRBD2 (5 bases). CDR3 size: 16 residues. Germline V gene sequence: CDR1 SGHNT, CDR2 YYREEE (reference sequence). Trimming left V 4 bases short and J 1 base short, with 17 bases between.

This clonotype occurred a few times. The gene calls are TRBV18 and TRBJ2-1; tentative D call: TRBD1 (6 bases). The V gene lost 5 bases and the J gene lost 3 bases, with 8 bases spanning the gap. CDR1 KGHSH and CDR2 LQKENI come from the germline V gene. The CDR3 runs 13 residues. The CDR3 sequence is CASSRGIYNEQFF. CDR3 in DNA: TGTGCCAGCTCAAGGGGGATCTACAATGAGCAGTTCTTC.

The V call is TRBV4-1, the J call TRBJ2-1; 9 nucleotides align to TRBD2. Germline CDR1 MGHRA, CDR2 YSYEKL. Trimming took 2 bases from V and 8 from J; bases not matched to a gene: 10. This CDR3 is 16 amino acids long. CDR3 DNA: TGCGCCAGCAGCCAAACGGGAAGGGGACTAGCCCATGAGCAGTTCTTC. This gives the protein CASSQTGRGLAHEQFF.

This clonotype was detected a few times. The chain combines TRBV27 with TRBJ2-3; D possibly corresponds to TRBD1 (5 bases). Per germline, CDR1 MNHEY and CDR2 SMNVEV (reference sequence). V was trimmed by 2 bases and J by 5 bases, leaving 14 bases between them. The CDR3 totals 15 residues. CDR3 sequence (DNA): TGTGCCAGCAGTTTAGCTGCAGGGCGGAAAGATACGCAGTATTTT. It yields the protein CASSLAAGRKDTQYF.

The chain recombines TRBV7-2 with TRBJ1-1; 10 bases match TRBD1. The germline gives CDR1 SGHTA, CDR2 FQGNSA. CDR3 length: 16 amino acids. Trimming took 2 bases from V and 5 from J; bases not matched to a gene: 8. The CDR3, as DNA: TGTGCCAGCAGCTTATCAGCCGGGACAGGGGTGACTGAAGCTTTCTTT. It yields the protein CASSLSAGTGVTEAFF.

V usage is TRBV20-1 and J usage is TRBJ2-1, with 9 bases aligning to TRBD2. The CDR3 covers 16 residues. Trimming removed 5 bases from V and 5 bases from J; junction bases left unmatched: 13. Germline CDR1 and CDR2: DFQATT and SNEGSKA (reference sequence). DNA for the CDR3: TGCAGTGCTGATAGAGCGGGGGGCCGTTCGCACAATGAGCAGTTCTTC. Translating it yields CSADRAGGRSHNEQFF.

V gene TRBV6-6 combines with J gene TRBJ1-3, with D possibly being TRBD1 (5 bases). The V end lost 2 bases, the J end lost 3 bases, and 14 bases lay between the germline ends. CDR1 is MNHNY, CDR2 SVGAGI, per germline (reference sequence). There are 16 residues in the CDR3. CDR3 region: CASSYPMGGYGNTIYF. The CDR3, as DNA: TGTGCCAGCAGTTACCCGATGGGGGGGTATGGAAACACCATATATTTT.

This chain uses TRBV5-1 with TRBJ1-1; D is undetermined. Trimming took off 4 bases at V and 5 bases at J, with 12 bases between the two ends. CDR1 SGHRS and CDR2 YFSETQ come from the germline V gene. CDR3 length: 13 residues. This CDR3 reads CASSPAWETEAFF. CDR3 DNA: TGCGCCAGCAGCCCCGCGTGGGAAACTGAAGCTTTCTTT.

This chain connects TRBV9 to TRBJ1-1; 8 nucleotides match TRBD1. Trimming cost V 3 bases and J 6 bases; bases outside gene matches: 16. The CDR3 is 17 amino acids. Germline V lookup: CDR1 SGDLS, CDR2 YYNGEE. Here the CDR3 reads CASSDGTGETWTPEAFF. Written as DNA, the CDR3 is TGTGCCAGCAGCGACGGGACAGGCGAAACCTGGACGCCTGAAGCTTTCTTT.

CDR3 DNA: TGCGCCAGCAACCGGGTCCGACAGGGGTTGAATGGGGATGAAAAACTGTTTTTT. Its translation: CASNRVRQGLNGDEKLFF. The chain joins TRBV4-1 to TRBJ1-4; 8 nucleotides align to TRBD1. The CDR3 is 18 residues long. Trimming removed 7 bases from V and 6 bases from J; junction bases left unmatched: 19. CDR1 and CDR2 (germline): MGHRA, YSYEKL.

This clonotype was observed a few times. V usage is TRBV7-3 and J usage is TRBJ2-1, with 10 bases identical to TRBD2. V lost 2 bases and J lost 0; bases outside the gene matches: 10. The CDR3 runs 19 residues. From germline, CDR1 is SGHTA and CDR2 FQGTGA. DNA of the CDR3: TGTGCCAGCAGCTTATACGGGGCTAGCGGGAGTTTCTCCTACAATGAGCAGTTCTTC. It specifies CASSLYGASGSFSYNEQFF.

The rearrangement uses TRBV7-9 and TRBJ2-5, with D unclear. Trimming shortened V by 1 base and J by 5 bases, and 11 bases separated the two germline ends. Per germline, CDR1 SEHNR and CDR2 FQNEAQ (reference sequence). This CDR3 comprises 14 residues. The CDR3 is CASSLGSPAETQYF. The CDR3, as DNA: TGTGCCAGCAGCTTAGGCTCCCCGGCTGAGACCCAGTACTTC.

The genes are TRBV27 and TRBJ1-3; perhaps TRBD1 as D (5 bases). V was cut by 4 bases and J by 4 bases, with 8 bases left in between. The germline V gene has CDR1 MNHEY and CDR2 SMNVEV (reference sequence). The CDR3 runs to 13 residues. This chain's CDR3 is CASSSNRGNTIYF. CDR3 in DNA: TGTGCCAGCAGTTCAAACAGGGGAAACACCATATATTTT.

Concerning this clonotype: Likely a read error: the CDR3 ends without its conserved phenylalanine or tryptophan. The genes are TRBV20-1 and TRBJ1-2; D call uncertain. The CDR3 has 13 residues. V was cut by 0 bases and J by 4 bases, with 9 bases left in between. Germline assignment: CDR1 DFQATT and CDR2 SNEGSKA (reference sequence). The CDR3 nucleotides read TGCAGTGCTAGAGAATCAGAATCCTATGGCTACACCTGC. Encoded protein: CSARESESYGYTC.

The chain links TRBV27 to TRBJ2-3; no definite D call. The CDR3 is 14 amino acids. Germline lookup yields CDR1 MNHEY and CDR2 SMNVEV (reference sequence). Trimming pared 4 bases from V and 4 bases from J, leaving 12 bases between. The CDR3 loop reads CASSSVLSSDTQYF. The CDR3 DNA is TGTGCCAGCAGTTCCGTTTTGAGTTCAGATACGCAGTATTTT.

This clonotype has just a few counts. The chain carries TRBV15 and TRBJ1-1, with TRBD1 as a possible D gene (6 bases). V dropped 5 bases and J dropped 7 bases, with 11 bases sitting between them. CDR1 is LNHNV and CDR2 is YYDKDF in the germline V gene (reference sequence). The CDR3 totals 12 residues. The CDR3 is CATSPGQREAFF. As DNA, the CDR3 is TGTGCCACCAGCCCCGGACAGCGTGAAGCTTTCTTT.

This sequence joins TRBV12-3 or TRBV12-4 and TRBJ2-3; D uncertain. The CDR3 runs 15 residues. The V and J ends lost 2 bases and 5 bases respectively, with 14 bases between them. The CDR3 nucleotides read TGTGCCAGCAGTTTATTTTTCGTGGGCGGAGATACGCAGTATTTT. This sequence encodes CASSLFFVGGDTQYF.

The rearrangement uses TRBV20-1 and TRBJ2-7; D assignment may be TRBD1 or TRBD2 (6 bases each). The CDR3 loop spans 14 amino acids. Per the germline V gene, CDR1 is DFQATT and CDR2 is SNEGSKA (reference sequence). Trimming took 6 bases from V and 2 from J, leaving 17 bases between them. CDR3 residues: CSALEGEAPYEQYF. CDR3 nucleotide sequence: TGCAGTGCCCTAGAGGGGGAGGCCCCCTACGAGCAGTACTTC.

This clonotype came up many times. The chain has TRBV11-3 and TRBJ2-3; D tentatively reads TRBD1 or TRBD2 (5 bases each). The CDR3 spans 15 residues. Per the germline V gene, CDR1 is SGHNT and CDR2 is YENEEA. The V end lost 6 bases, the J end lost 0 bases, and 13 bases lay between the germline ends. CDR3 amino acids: CASSPGTLSTDTQYF. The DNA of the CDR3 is TGTGCCAGCAGTCCCGGGACCCTTAGCACAGATACGCAGTATTTT.

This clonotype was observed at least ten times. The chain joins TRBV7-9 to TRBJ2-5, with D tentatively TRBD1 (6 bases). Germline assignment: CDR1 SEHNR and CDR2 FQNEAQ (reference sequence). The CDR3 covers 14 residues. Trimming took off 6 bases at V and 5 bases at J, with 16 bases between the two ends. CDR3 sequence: CASRRNRVGETQYF. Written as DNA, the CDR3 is TGTGCCAGCAGGCGGAACAGGGTCGGGGAGACCCAGTACTTC.

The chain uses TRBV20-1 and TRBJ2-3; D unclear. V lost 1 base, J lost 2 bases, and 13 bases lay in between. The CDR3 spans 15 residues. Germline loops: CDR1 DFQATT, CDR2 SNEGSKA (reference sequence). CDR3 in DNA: TGCAGTGCTAGAGTGGCGGCCACGTCCACAGATACGCAGTATTTT. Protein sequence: CSARVAATSTDTQYF.

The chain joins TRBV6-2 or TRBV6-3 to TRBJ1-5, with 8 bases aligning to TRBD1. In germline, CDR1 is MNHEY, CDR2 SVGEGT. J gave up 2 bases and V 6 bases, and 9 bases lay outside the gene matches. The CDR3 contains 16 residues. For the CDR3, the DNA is TGTGCCAGCAGCCACGGAGACAGGGGACGCAATCAGCCCCAGCATTTT. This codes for CASSHGDRGRNQPQHF.

The CDR3 is CASSQTGTSLQETQYF. CDR3 coding DNA: TGTGCCAGCAGCCAAACCGGGACTAGTCTTCAAGAGACCCAGTACTTC. The chain uses TRBV4-2 and TRBJ2-5, with 8 bases aligning to TRBD2. V was clipped by 2 bases and J by 2 bases; unmatched bases: 7. Germline V gene data show CDR1 as LGHNA and CDR2 as YNFKEQ. CDR3 length equals 16 residues.